A single sample gave rise to the 2 T cell receptor beta chains below, sequenced in a study of post-analysis software for immune sequencing data. These receptors lack a known antigen. The study, taken as a whole, reports: Compared with controls, patients had more of about 5 TRBV segments, including TRBV5-6, TRBV5-1 and TRBV20-1.

The authors incorporated unique molecular identifiers into the TCR beta cDNA libraries. TCRdb processed the PCR reads anew with MiXCR; each CDR3 protein has one entry. In the table there are more than 450,000 distinct CDR3 sequences, less than 40% of which are singletons. Sequencing was performed on blood. All receptors come from a girl younger than 18 with multiple sclerosis.

The chain uses TRBV5-1 and TRBJ1-2; D not certain. Germline V gene lookup returns CDR1 SGHRS and CDR2 YFSETQ. The CDR3 sequence is 14 residues long. The ends were cut back, 3 bases at V and 4 bases at J, with 13 bases in the middle. CDR3 bases: TGCGCCAGCAGCTCGACATGGGTCGCCTATGGCTACACCTTC. This codes for CASSSTWVAYGYTF.

The J gene is TRBJ2-2, the V gene TRBV7-9; D might be TRBD2 (6 bases). CDR1 is SEHNR, CDR2 FQNEAQ, per germline (reference sequence). The CDR3 is 20 residues long. The V gene lost 0 bases and the J gene lost 4 bases, with 24 bases spanning the gap. CDR3 nucleotide sequence: TGTGCCAGCAGCTTAGCGTGGAAGATTGGGGGAGGCCCGACCACCGGGGAGCTGTTTTTT. Its translation is CASSLAWKIGGGPTTGELFF. Full variable domain (remainder filled in from reference TRBV7-9 and TRBJ2-2): DTGVSQNPRHKITKRGQNVTFRCDPISEHNRLYWYRQTLGQGPEFLTYFQNEAQLEKSRLLSDRFSAERPKGSFSTLEIQRTEQGDSAMYLCASSLAWKIGGGPTTGELFFGEGSRLTVL.